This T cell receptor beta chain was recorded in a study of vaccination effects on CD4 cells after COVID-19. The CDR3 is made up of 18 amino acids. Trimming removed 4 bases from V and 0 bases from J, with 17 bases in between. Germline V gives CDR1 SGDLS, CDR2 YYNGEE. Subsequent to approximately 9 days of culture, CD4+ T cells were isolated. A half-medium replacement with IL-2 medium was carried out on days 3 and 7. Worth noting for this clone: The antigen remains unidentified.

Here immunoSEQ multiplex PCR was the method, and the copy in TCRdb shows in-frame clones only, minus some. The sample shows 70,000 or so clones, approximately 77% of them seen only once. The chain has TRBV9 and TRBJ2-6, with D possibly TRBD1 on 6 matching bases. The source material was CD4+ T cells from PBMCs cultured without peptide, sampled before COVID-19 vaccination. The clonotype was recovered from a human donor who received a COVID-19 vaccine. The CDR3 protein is CASSPMTGDLSGANVLTF. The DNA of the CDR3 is TGTGCCAGCAGCCCTATGACAGGCGACCTCTCTGGGGCCAACGTCCTGACTTTC.